One T cell receptor (beta chain) is described in this entry. No antigen is known for it. The V gene lost 10 bases and the J gene lost 2 bases, with 18 bases spanning the gap. Germline lookup yields CDR1 LNHNV and CDR2 YYDKDF (reference sequence). This CDR3 has 14 amino acids. This specimen belongs to a study of CD8+CD57+ T cells in acquired aplastic anemia. Study-wide context: When averaged, DNA from sorted CD4+ and CD8+ cells came to around 3 ug. Overall study findings and caveats: The study identified about 30 CD8+ CDR3 sequences shared by patients and controls.

Genomic DNA was employed as the template in profiling TCR beta VDJ and CDR3. Each CDR3 protein is one row after TCRdb ran MiXCR on the reads. The table includes around 79,000 distinct CDR3 sequences, roughly 70% detected once. Those patients picked for sequencing had displayed CD8+CD57+ cell expansion on flow cytometry. The specimen sequenced was sorted CD4+, CD8+, or CD8+CD57+ T cells (not recorded which) from PBMCs. V usage is TRBV15 and J usage is TRBJ2-7; perhaps D is TRBD1 or TRBD2 (5 bases each). The origin of this receptor is a human donor with aplastic anemia. CDR3 in amino acids: CASSETGTPYEQYF. The CDR3 nucleotides are TGTGCCAGCAGTGAAACCGGGACCCCCTACGAGCAGTACTTC.